This TCR beta chain was profiled in a study of T cell responses to AZD1222 COVID-19 vaccine. This clone was found a few times. Its matching antigen is unknown. The data were produced by immunoSEQ multiplex PCR, yet TCRdb's version contains in-frame clones alone and is incomplete. The sample consists of about 110,000 clones, 87% of them appearing once. The CDR3 runs to 14 residues. Trimming cost V 0 bases and J 7 bases, with 10 bases left between them. The germline gives CDR1 KGHSH, CDR2 LQKENI. Findings of the study overall: Researchers took repertoire samples only after the peak T cell response had come. At baseline, just a handful of AZD1222 recipients tested seropositive. The sample set comprised mostly white British donors with more females, and clonal diversity was possibly underestimated.

The sequenced sample was peripheral blood, obtained on day 0 of AZD1222 vaccination. This TCR was sampled from an adult in good health. The chain links TRBV18 to TRBJ2-1; a possible D gene is TRBD1 (5 bases). The CDR3 DNA reads as TGTGCCAGCTCACCACCGGTCAGGGATAATGAGCAGTTCTTC. Amino acids: CASSPPVRDNEQFF.